A single sample gave rise to the 4 T cell receptor beta chains below, sequenced in a study of Graves' ophthalmopathy and Graves' hyperthyroidism. The authors amplified TCR beta CDR3 regions from RNA transcripts. An initial RT-PCR round employing HTBI primers preceded a second-round multiplex PCR. TCRdb analysed the multiplex PCR reads with MiXCR anew, one entry per CDR3 protein. The profile shows over a million distinct CDR3 sequences, less than 45% of them singletons. The sample taken for sequencing was peripheral blood or thyroid tissue (not recorded which). These receptors were obtained from an adult man with Graves' hyperthyroidism.

Ten or more counts support this clonotype. The rearrangement joins TRBV7-9 to TRBJ2-7; D is uncertain. Germline lookup yields CDR1 SEHNR and CDR2 FQNEAQ (reference sequence). The V end was cut by 1 base, the J end by 6 bases, with 7 bases between. This CDR3 is 12 amino acids long. CDR3 sequence reads: CASSLVPSEQYF. The DNA of the CDR3 is TGTGCCAGCAGCTTAGTGCCTAGCGAGCAGTACTTC.

Of note for this clonotype: A read error may produce the germline difference seen at one junction end. The chain is built from TRBV29-1 and TRBJ1-3; D is possibly TRBD1 (5 bases). The CDR3 sequence is 14 residues long. Germline V gene lookup returns CDR1 SQVTM and CDR2 ANQGSEA. The CDR3 loop is CSAEGQASGNTIYF. The CDR3 DNA follows: TGCAGCGCTGAAGGACAAGCCTCTGGAAACACCATATATTTT.

The rearrangement uses TRBV12-3 or TRBV12-4 and TRBJ2-5; 10 bases are shared with TRBD2. V shed 5 bases and J 13 bases; nucleotides not matched to a gene: 7. This CDR3 comprises 12 residues. The CDR3: CASSPYRLAGYF. CDR3 bases: TGTGCCAGCAGTCCCTATCGACTAGCGGGGTACTTC.

V usage is TRBV10-3 and J usage is TRBJ2-2; 9 bases align to TRBD1. The trim removed 3 bases at V and 7 bases at J, leaving 15 bases unmatched. CDR1 ENHRY and CDR2 SYGVKD come from the germline V gene. CDR3 length equals 18 residues. DNA for the CDR3: TGTGCCATCAGTGAACATTTAACCCCGGGACAGGGTATCGGGGAGCTGTTTTTT. Protein sequence: CAISEHLTPGQGIGELFF.